This T cell receptor (beta chain) was observed in a study of blood T cells in healthy people across ages. The second PCR ran about 6 to 12 cycles with a sample-barcoded 5' primer and J-beta primers. TCRdb re-derived calls from the 5' RACE reads in MiXCR, one entry per CDR3 protein. The table shows fewer than 950,000 distinct CDR3 sequences, with about 37% occurring only once. This clonotype was picked up many times. What it recognizes is unknown. Overall study results and limits: Naive T cell percentage and TCR beta diversity correlated strongly. Getting older went along with TCR beta diversity per million T cells dropping roughly linearly.

This receptor was identified in a man aged 18 to 35 in good health. The sample was blood.

The CDR3 nucleotides are TGCGCCAGCAGCTTGGAAGTGAACACTGAAGCTTTCTTT. Its protein product is CASSLEVNTEAFF. The chain combines TRBV5-1 with TRBJ1-1; D remains ambiguous. The germline V and J ends were trimmed by 0 bases and 0 bases, with 3 bases remaining between them. This CDR3 spans 13 amino acids. CDR1 SGHRS and CDR2 YFSETQ come from the germline V gene.